This T cell receptor (beta chain) was documented in a study of T cell responses to AZD1222 COVID-19 vaccine. The trim removed 3 bases at V and 9 bases at J, leaving 8 bases unmatched. The germline gives CDR1 MGHRA, CDR2 YSYEKL. This CDR3 has 14 residues. Data came from immunoSEQ multiplex PCR; TCRdb stores just in-frame clones and leaves some out. Found here are around 88,000 clones, over 85% of them singletons; the top ten hold about 2.7%. V usage is TRBV4-1 and J usage is TRBJ2-4; 7 bases align to TRBD2. The sequence was collected from an adult in good health. Sequencing used peripheral blood, obtained on day 0 of MenACWY control vaccination. CDR3 nucleotide sequence: TGCGCCAGCAGCCAGTCCCAGCGGGGTAGCATTCAGTACTTC. The encoded protein is CASSQSQRGSIQYF.